This T cell receptor (beta chain) was identified during a study of blood T cell repertoires in COVID-19. Among Cohort 3 donors, those recovered had two negative PCRs, clearance, or symptom resolution. CDR3 length equals 18 residues. In the original processing: Amplifying reference gene primers gave estimates of nucleated cell counts. Using immunoSEQ multiplex PCR, the repertoire was profiled, and TCRdb retains in-frame clones only, with some absent. V, J and clone size derive from that table, while D and trimming were established from the DNA sequence. The sample includes roughly 370,000 clones, roughly 89% of them seen just once.

Sequenced: PBMCs or T cells enriched from blood (not recorded which). The chain carries TRBV21-1 and TRBJ2-1; the table calls TRBD1, which could not be checked here. TRBV21-1 constitutes a pseudogene. This TCR derives from a woman in her fifties or sixties who had recovered from COVID-19. The CDR3 DNA follows: TGTGCCAGCAGCTCCATAGGACAGATACCCTTCTCCTACAATGAGCAGTTCTTC. The encoded protein is CASSSIGQIPFSYNEQFF.